This T cell receptor beta chain was sequenced in a study of T-cell reconstitution after alpha-beta-depleted transplantation in children. Findings and limits, study-wide: The origin of high day-60 TCRbeta diversity in some patients lay in surviving recipient T cells and thymic progenitors. A year had passed since transplant, and T-cell counts and diversity by then came mostly from newly produced T cells. Expanded graft clones numbering several hundred reportedly gave rise to alpha-beta T cells about two months after transplant.

Ten or more counts support this clonotype. Its antigen remains unidentified. Construction of the TCRbeta library involved unique molecular identifiers. TCRdb analysed the PCR reads with MiXCR anew, one entry per CDR3 protein. The sample contains about 300,000 distinct CDR3 sequences, 6.5% to 9% of which appear only once. This material consisted of peripheral blood, taken 360 days after TCRalphabeta/CD19-depleted stem cell transplant. This receptor was obtained from a female patient aged 2-9 years who had a stem cell transplant for Fanconi anemia, so the T cells may come from the graft donor.

DNA of the CDR3: TGTGCCAGCAGCCCCAGCCCGGGGGAGACCCAGTACTTC. As protein: CASSPSPGETQYF. This chain uses TRBV9 with TRBJ2-5, with D possibly being TRBD2 (5 bases). The CDR3 covers 13 residues. The V end lost 4 bases, the J end lost 5 bases, and 12 bases lay between the germline ends. Germline-derived CDR1 and CDR2 are SGDLS and YYNGEE.